This TCR beta chain was found in a study of identical twins. Findings of the study overall: For cord blood, abundant beta clonotypes had fewer insertions, unlike memory repertoires, which showed none. Zero-insertion analyses could be partly confounded by invariant MAIT and iNKT cells. Out-of-frame alpha sequences common to twins were enriched for low generation probability.

The CDR3 has 16 amino acids. With V trimmed by 2 bases and J by 0 bases, 7 bases remained unmatched. Germline values: CDR1 SGHDT, CDR2 YYEEEE. This clonotype was seen a handful of times. Its antigen is as yet unknown. TCRdb itself ran the 5' RACE reads through MiXCR, one entry per CDR3 protein. The sample shows 250,000 or so distinct CDR3 sequences, approximately 7% of them seen only once. These data also featured in a second study, about yellow fever vaccine responses in identical twins. That study adds: Twins' vaccine T cell response reportedly gave the appearance of partial convergence and partial personalization.

The chain employs TRBV5-6 and TRBJ2-7; 8 bases map to TRBD1. This TCR was recovered from a woman in her late teens or twenties in good health. The sample was memory (CD45RO+) T cells sorted from blood. This chain's CDR3 is CASSFVGTGGSYEQYF. Written as DNA, the CDR3 is TGTGCCAGCAGCTTCGTGGGTACAGGGGGCTCCTACGAGCAGTACTTC. Variable domain in full (rest from reference TRBV5-6 and TRBJ2-7): DAGVTQSPTHLIKTRGQQVTLRCSPKSGHDTVSWYQQALGQGPQFIFQYYEEEERQRGNFPDRFSGHQFPNYSSELNVNALLLGDSALYLCASSFVGTGGSYEQYFGPGTRLTVT.